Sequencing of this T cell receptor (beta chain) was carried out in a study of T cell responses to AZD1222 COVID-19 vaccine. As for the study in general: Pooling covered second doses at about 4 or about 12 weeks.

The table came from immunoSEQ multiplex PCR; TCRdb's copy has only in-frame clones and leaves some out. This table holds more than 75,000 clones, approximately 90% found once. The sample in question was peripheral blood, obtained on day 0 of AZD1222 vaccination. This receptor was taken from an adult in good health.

CDR3 region: CASSQDRGANYGYTF. CDR3 DNA: TGCGCCAGCAGCCAAGACAGGGGAGCTAACTATGGCTACACCTTC. The V call is TRBV4-3, the J call TRBJ1-2, with D possibly TRBD1 on 6 matching bases. V was cut by 0 bases and J by 0 bases, with 8 bases left in between. This CDR3 is 15 amino acids long. Germline CDR1 is LGHNA and CDR2 is YSLEER.